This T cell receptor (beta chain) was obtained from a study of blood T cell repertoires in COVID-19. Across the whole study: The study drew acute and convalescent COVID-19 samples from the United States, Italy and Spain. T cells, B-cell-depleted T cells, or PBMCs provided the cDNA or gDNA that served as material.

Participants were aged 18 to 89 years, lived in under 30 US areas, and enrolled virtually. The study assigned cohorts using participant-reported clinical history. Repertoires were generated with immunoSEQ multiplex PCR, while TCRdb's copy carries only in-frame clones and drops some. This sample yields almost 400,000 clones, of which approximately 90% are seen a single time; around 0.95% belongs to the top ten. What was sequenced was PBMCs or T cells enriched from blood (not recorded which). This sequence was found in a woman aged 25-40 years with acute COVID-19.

In nucleotides, the CDR3 is TGTGCCAGTAGTATGAGCAGGGAAGGATGGGAGCTGTTTTTT. Translation: CASSMSREGWELFF. The genes are TRBV19 and TRBJ2-2; weak D call: TRBD1 (5 bases). V lost 3 bases and J 9 bases, leaving 14 bases between the germline ends. Germline loops: CDR1 LNHDA, CDR2 SQIVND (reference sequence). CDR3 length: 14 residues.